This T cell receptor beta chain was documented in a study of T cells in Graves' hyperthyroidism and ophthalmopathy. The J segment lost 4 bases and the V segment lost 3 bases, leaving 9 bases of the junction unmatched. Germline V gene sequence: CDR1 DFQATT, CDR2 SNEGSKA (reference sequence). The CDR3 contains 15 residues. The CDR3 regions of TCR beta were amplified from RNA transcripts. The HTBI primer set was used in a first-round RT-PCR of the TCR CDR3. TCRdb processed the multiplex PCR reads anew with MiXCR; each CDR3 protein has one entry. The top ten clones hold over 6% of a sample with around 600,000 distinct CDR3 sequences, approximately 15% of them seen once. PBMCs came from more than 9.5 ml fresh peripheral blood. This clonotype was seen at least ten times. Antigen: not known. Regarding the study as a whole: Most thyroid-expanded clonotypes above 0.001 were also found in blood. Before onset, by a median of 6.5 months, the model predicted ophthalmopathy.

V is TRBV20-1 and J is TRBJ2-7, with 10 bases aligning to TRBD1. Source material: blood. The receptor comes from a woman aged 18 to 35 with Graves' ophthalmopathy. CDR3 in amino acids: CSARGPGTGAYEQYF. The DNA of the CDR3 is TGCAGTGCTAGGGGCCCCGGGACAGGGGCGTACGAGCAGTACTTC.